The 27 T cell receptor beta chains reported below all come from one sample, sequenced in a study of blood T cells in healthy people across ages. A second PCR of 7 to 11 cycles used a sample-barcoded 5' primer and a J-beta primer mix. One entry per CDR3 protein, called by TCRdb with MiXCR from the 5' RACE reads. The sample has some 1.5 million distinct CDR3 sequences, approximately 30% seen once; the top ten hold approximately 7.7%. The sequenced sample was blood. Receptor source: a woman aged 25-40 years in good health.

A remark on this clonotype: This clone may be a read error of a much larger clone one base away. The V gene is TRBV12-3 or TRBV12-4, the J gene TRBJ2-1; D may correspond to TRBD1 or TRBD2 (6 bases each). Trimming took 5 bases from V and 13 from J, leaving 21 bases between them. CDR3 size: 14 residues. CDR3 nucleotides: TGTGCCAGCAGTCCGCGCACGGGGGCGGGGACCCAGTTCTTC. This codes for CASSPRTGAGTQFF.

This clonotype was counted a few times. The chain couples TRBV24-1 to TRBJ2-5; 8 bases are a match to TRBD2. V dropped 4 bases and J dropped 7; count of bases not matched to a gene: 13. CDR3 length: 16 amino acids. The V gene's germline CDR1 is KGHDR and CDR2 SFDVKD. The CDR3 DNA follows: TGTGCCACCAGTGACTCGGGAGGGCCTTTAAATCGGACCCAGTACTTC. It codes for CATSDSGGPLNRTQYF.

This clonotype occurred many times. The rearrangement joins TRBV18 to TRBJ2-5; 14 nucleotides match TRBD2. The CDR3 is 16 residues long. Germline CDR1 reads KGHSH; CDR2 reads LQKENI. J lost 7 bases, V lost 3 bases, and 7 bases had no gene match. In DNA, the CDR3 is TGTGCCAGCTCACCCCGCGGGACTAGCGGGAGTGGGACCCAGTACTTC. This codes for CASSPRGTSGSGTQYF.

V is TRBV27 and J is TRBJ2-1; the match to TRBD2 covers 8 bases. Germline V CDR1 and CDR2: MNHEY, SMNVEV (reference sequence). V shed 3 bases, J shed 7 bases, and the junction held 11 bases outside the gene matches. The CDR3 extends over 16 amino acids. DNA of the CDR3: TGTGCCAGCAGTTTGTTACTAGCGGCCAGGGGTAATGAGCAGTTCTTC. It codes for CASSLLLAARGNEQFF.

V gene TRBV11-2 combines with J gene TRBJ2-3; D is tentatively TRBD1 or TRBD2 (6 bases each). V lost 1 base, J lost 4 bases, and 18 bases lay in between. This CDR3 has 17 residues. Germline V CDR1 and CDR2: SGHAT, FQNNGV. CDR3 loop: CASSLGGGLGAADTQYF. The CDR3 coding sequence is TGTGCCAGCAGCTTAGGAGGGGGGCTTGGGGCAGCAGATACGCAGTATTTT. Supplemented by reference TRBV11-2 and TRBJ2-3, the full variable domain reads EAGVAQSPRYKIIEKRQSVAFWCNPISGHATLYWYQQILGQGPKLLIQFQNNGVVDDSQLPKDRFSAERLKGVDSTLKIQPAKLEDSAVYLCASSLGGGLGAADTQYFGPGTRLTVL.

V and J are TRBV3-1 and TRBJ2-7; 8 bases agree with TRBD2. With 4 bases clipped from V and 0 bases from J, the junction kept 8 bases outside the gene matches. CDR1 and CDR2 (germline): LGHDT, YNNKEL (reference sequence). The CDR3 is 16 residues long. Here the CDR3 reads CASSRQLAASSYEQYF. The CDR3 coding sequence is TGTGCCAGCAGCCGTCAACTAGCGGCAAGCTCCTACGAGCAGTACTTC.

On this clonotype: The junction does not match germline at one end; this may be a read error. DNA for the CDR3: TGTGTCAGCGGCCTAGGACAGGGCAGGGAGACCCAGTACTTC. It yields the protein CVSGLGQGRETQYF. This chain uses TRBV11-2 with TRBJ2-5, with 8 positions matching TRBD1. Per the germline V gene, CDR1 is SGHAT and CDR2 is FQNNGV. There are 14 residues in the CDR3.

Of note for this clonotype: At one boundary the junction diverges from the germline segment, which might be a read error. The gene calls are TRBV29-1 and TRBJ2-5, with TRBD2 identical over 9 bases. Germline V gene lookup returns CDR1 SQVTM and CDR2 ANQGSEA. This CDR3 comprises 16 residues. CDR3 nucleotides: TGCAGCGTTGCTGGGACGGGAGCGGGGGGCCAAGAGACCCGGTACTTC. Translated: CSVAGTGAGGQETRYF.

This clonotype was detected many times. This chain uses TRBV6-6 with TRBJ2-7, with D tentatively TRBD1 (6 bases). Germline loops: CDR1 MNHNY, CDR2 SVGAGI (reference sequence). Trimming cost V 8 bases and J 6 bases, with 14 bases left between them. The CDR3 has 12 residues. CDR3 sequence: CASQKQGGEQYF. CDR3 DNA: TGTGCCAGCCAAAAACAGGGTGGCGAGCAGTACTTC.

The chain employs TRBV10-3 and TRBJ1-1, with 9 bases matching TRBD1. CDR1 ENHRY and CDR2 SYGVKD come from the germline V gene. This CDR3 contains 18 residues. J gave up 1 base and V 1 base, and 10 bases lay outside the gene matches. The DNA of the CDR3 is TGTGCCATCAGTGAGTGGTCCCAGGTGGGACAGGGGAACACTGAAGCTTTCTTT. Translation: CAISEWSQVGQGNTEAFF.

Note on this clonotype: Given a much more abundant clone one base away, this may be a read error. The chain carries TRBV20-1 and TRBJ2-1, with D uncertain. CDR1 DFQATT and CDR2 SNEGSKA come from the germline V gene (reference sequence). Trimming removed 2 bases from V and 13 bases from J, with 18 bases in between. The CDR3 contains 13 residues. The CDR3 loop is CSARRALLETQFF. The CDR3 nucleotides read TGCAGTGCTAGACGAGCCCTCCTAGAGACCCAGTTCTTC.

The J gene is TRBJ2-1, the V gene TRBV2; D is uncertain. Germline lookup yields CDR1 SNHLY and CDR2 FYNNEI. V gave up 8 bases and J gave up 9 bases, with 20 bases separating them. The CDR3 covers 14 residues. The CDR3 here is CASGKALWVGEQFF. Written as DNA, the CDR3 is TGTGCCAGCGGTAAAGCCCTTTGGGTAGGTGAGCAGTTCTTC.

The V gene is TRBV5-5, the J gene TRBJ2-5; D perhaps matches TRBD1 (6 bases). Germline assignment: CDR1 SGHKS and CDR2 YYEKEE (reference sequence). This CDR3 has 14 residues. Trimming stripped 4 bases from V and 2 bases from J, with 12 bases between. CDR3 protein: CASSQWTEQETQYF. The CDR3 DNA sequence: TGTGCCAGCAGCCAATGGACAGAGCAAGAGACCCAGTACTTC. The variable domain in full, completed from reference TRBV5-5 and TRBJ2-5, reads DAGVTQSPTHLIKTRGQQVTLRCSPISGHKSVSWYQQVLGQGPQFIFQYYEKEERGRGNFPDRFSARQFPNYSSELNVNALLLGDSALYLCASSQWTEQETQYFGPGTRLLVL.

This chain joins TRBV5-5 and TRBJ2-2; D perhaps matches TRBD2 (6 bases). Between the trimmed V and J ends, which lost 7 bases and 1 base, there was a span of 8 bases. The germline V gene has CDR1 SGHKS and CDR2 YYEKEE (reference sequence). The CDR3 is made up of 13 amino acids. The CDR3 loop is CASRDWNTGELFF. Written as DNA, the CDR3 is TGTGCCAGCCGGGACTGGAACACCGGGGAGCTGTTTTTT.

This clonotype was counted between two and nine times. The gene calls are TRBV28 and TRBJ1-4, with D tentatively TRBD1 (5 bases). The CDR3 covers 15 residues. With 6 bases removed from V and 6 bases from J, the gap between germline ends came to 17 bases. Germline V CDR1 and CDR2: MDHEN, SYDVKM. The CDR3 nucleotides are TGTGCCAGCAGCCTGGGGGGGTCTGGGGATGAAAAACTGTTTTTT. It yields the protein CASSLGGSGDEKLFF.

This clonotype was counted between two and nine times. The chain combines TRBV7-8 with TRBJ2-5; D remains unclear. V was clipped by 3 bases and J by 1 base, with 9 bases between them. The V gene's germline CDR1 is SGHVS and CDR2 FQNEAQ. This CDR3 contains 14 residues. In nucleotides, the CDR3 is TGTGCCAGCAGCTTGGACGAACTCCAAGAGACCCAGTACTTC. As protein: CASSLDELQETQYF.

The rearrangement links TRBV4-1 to TRBJ1-1; possibly TRBD1 for D (5 bases). Germline loops: CDR1 MGHRA, CDR2 YSYEKL. V lost 1 base to trimming and J lost 1 base, with 10 bases between them. This CDR3 region has 15 residues. The CDR3 spells CASSQGQGPNTEAFF. The CDR3 DNA is TGCGCCAGCAGCCAAGGGCAGGGACCGAACACTGAAGCTTTCTTT.

This chain's CDR3 is CASAGGLSTDTQYF. The CDR3 region has the DNA TGTGCCAGCGCGGGGGGCCTTAGCACAGATACGCAGTATTTT. V gene TRBV2 combines with J gene TRBJ2-3; 8 bases match TRBD2. The CDR3 covers 14 residues. Per germline, CDR1 SNHLY and CDR2 FYNNEI. The trim removed 8 bases at V and 0 bases at J, leaving 4 bases unmatched.

This clonotype was seen a handful of times. The V and J genes are TRBV7-2 and TRBJ2-4, with 11 bases lining up with TRBD2. CDR1 and CDR2 (germline): SGHTA, FQGNSA. The ends lost 0 bases at V and 7 bases at J; junction bases unmatched: 2. CDR3 length equals 15 residues. CDR3 bases: TGTGCCAGCAGCTTAGCGATAGCGGGGGGGAACATTCAGTACTTC. It codes for CASSLAIAGGNIQYF.

This clonotype was detected only a few times. This sequence joins TRBV20-1 and TRBJ1-1; D unclear. CDR3 length equals 13 residues. V dropped 3 bases and J dropped 3 bases, with 11 bases sitting between them. In germline, CDR1 is DFQATT, CDR2 SNEGSKA (reference sequence). The CDR3 sequence: CSASWNRDTEAFF. The CDR3 DNA reads as TGCAGTGCTAGTTGGAATCGGGACACTGAAGCTTTCTTT.

This clonotype appeared a few times. This chain joins TRBV7-7 and TRBJ2-1, with D hard to call. Germline V gene data show CDR1 as SSHAT and CDR2 as FNYEAQ (reference sequence). V was pared by 8 bases and J by 7 bases, with 9 bases between. This CDR3 comprises 11 residues. The CDR3 DNA follows: TGTGCCAGCGGGATAGGGAATGAGCAGTTCTTC. Its translation: CASGIGNEQFF.

V and J are TRBV3-1 and TRBJ1-2; D possibly corresponds to TRBD1 (5 bases). V was shortened by 2 bases and J by 7 bases, with 23 bases between the two germline ends. The length of the CDR3 is 17 residues. CDR1 is LGHDT and CDR2 is YNNKEL in the germline V gene (reference sequence). CDR3 nucleotide sequence: TGTGCCAGCAGCCAATACAAACCGGGACGGACCCTCTGTGGCTACACCTTC. As protein: CASSQYKPGRTLCGYTF.

Many counts were recorded for this clonotype. In DNA form, the CDR3 reads TGTGCCAGCAGCATAGAGGTTTGGCGGGGGGGGTACAATGAGCAGTTCTTC. Translating gives CASSIEVWRGGYNEQFF. V usage is TRBV7-2 and J usage is TRBJ2-1; the match to TRBD2 covers 9 bases. J gave up 4 bases and V 5 bases, and 12 bases lay outside the gene matches. In germline, CDR1 is SGHTA, CDR2 FQGNSA. The CDR3 is 17 amino acids.

This clonotype was recorded a few times. V and J are TRBV7-9 and TRBJ2-7, with TRBD2 identical over 7 bases. CDR3 length: 16 residues. Per the germline V gene, CDR1 is SEHNR and CDR2 is FQNEAQ (reference sequence). The V gene end was trimmed by 4 bases and the J gene end by 1 base; junction bases not matched to a gene: 10. CDR3 DNA sequence: TGTGCCAGCAGCTCATATACTAGCGAGAGTTCCTACGAGCAGTACTTC. This gives the protein CASSSYTSESSYEQYF.

This chain joins TRBV27 and TRBJ1-1; D gene ambiguous. Per the germline V gene, CDR1 is MNHEY and CDR2 is SMNVEV (reference sequence). The CDR3 loop spans 15 amino acids. V lost 3 bases to trimming and J lost 2 bases, with 13 bases between them. This CDR3 reads CASSFNANFNTEAFF. As DNA, the CDR3 is TGTGCCAGCAGTTTTAACGCCAACTTTAACACTGAAGCTTTCTTT.

The V and J genes are TRBV7-9 and TRBJ2-1, with 8 bases identical to TRBD2. CDR1 is SEHNR, CDR2 FQNEAQ, per germline (reference sequence). The CDR3 is made up of 15 amino acids. V shed 7 bases, J shed 8 bases, and the junction held 13 bases outside the gene matches. Written as DNA, the CDR3 is TGTGCCAGCACCCAGGGGACTAGGCGCGAGCATGAGCAGTTCTTC. This codes for CASTQGTRREHEQFF. The complete variable domain, with remaining parts taken from reference TRBV7-9 and TRBJ2-1, reads DTGVSQNPRHKITKRGQNVTFRCDPISEHNRLYWYRQTLGQGPEFLTYFQNEAQLEKSRLLSDRFSAERPKGSFSTLEIQRTEQGDSAMYLCASTQGTRREHEQFFGPGTRLTVL.

This clonotype was observed at least ten times. V is TRBV27 and J is TRBJ1-6; D ambiguous. Deletions cut 5 bases from V and 0 bases from J, with 14 bases between. Germline values: CDR1 MNHEY, CDR2 SMNVEV (reference sequence). This CDR3 spans 17 amino acids. The CDR3 DNA reads as TGTGCCAGCAGTCCCCGGGCCTTGAGCTCCTATAATTCACCCCTCCACTTT. It translates to CASSPRALSSYNSPLHF.